The rows below give T cell receptor beta chains drawn from one sample of a study of vaccination and CD4 T cells after COVID-19. No antigen has been assigned to these receptors. MiXCR, applied by TCRdb to the PCR reads, yields one record per CDR3 protein. The sample has 9,500 to 11,000 distinct CDR3 sequences, approximately 25% seen once; the top ten hold around 46%. This specimen consisted of CD4+ T cells from blood, cultured in vitro, obtained before SARS-CoV-2 vaccination. The receptors stem from a human donor who received a COVID-19 vaccine. CDR3s include the opening cysteine and the closing phenylalanine or tryptophan. D genes are given only for firm matches. Size tells how often a clone was seen (once, few, many) or the class of an expanded clone, and some rows leave it out.

TRBJ1-1 . . TRBV10-3 CAISNQQNTEAFF TGTGCCATCAGCAACCAGCAGAACACTGAAGCTTTCTTT
TRBJ2-3 . TRBD2 TRBV4-2 CASSLTSGADTQYF TGTGCCAGCAGCCTCACTAGCGGGGCCGATACGCAGTATTTT
TRBJ1-1 few TRBD1 TRBV29-1 CSVAGTGTTEAFF TGCAGCGTGGCCGGGACAGGGACGACTGAAGCTTTCTTT
TRBJ1-5 . . TRBV6-1 CASSVGDNQPQHF TGTGCCAGCTCCGTCGGGGACAATCAGCCCCAGCATTTT
TRBJ1-6 . . TRBV6-5 CASSLTAGYNSPLHF TGTGCCAGCAGTTTGACAGCGGGCTATAATTCACCCCTCCACTTT
TRBJ2-1 . . TRBV18 CASSPGRTSYNEQFF TGTGCCAGCTCCCCGGGGAGGACCTCCTACAATGAGCAGTTCTTC
TRBJ1-2 . TRBD1 TRBV27 CASSRQGQGGYTF TGTGCCAGCAGTCGACAGGGGCAAGGCGGCTACACCTTC
TRBJ2-7 medium-sized TRBD1 TRBV15 CATSRAPWGRGSLYEQYF TGTGCCACCAGCAGAGCGCCCTGGGGCAGGGGGTCCCTTTACGAGCAGTACTTC
TRBJ2-6 . TRBD2 TRBV6-1 CASTGPAGGKYSGANVLTF TGTGCCAGCACCGGACCAGCGGGGGGCAAATACTCTGGGGCCAACGTCCTGACTTTC
TRBJ1-3 . . TRBV19 CASSIGIRSGNTIYF TGTGCCAGTAGTATCGGAATCCGCTCTGGAAACACCATATATTTT
TRBJ2-6 . . TRBV6-7 CASSYSTGANVLTF TGTGCCAGCAGTTACTCGACAGGGGCCAACGTCCTGACTTTC
TRBJ1-6 few . TRBV2 CASSEAGAGNYNSPLHF TGTGCCAGCAGTGAAGCGGGGGCAGGGAACTATAATTCACCCCTCCACTTT
TRBJ2-3 . . TRBV5-1 CASSLVFSGVADTQYF TGCGCCAGCAGCTTGGTTTTTTCGGGGGTGGCAGATACGCAGTATTTT
TRBJ1-1 few TRBD1 TRBV19 CASERDRGLGNTEAFF TGTGCCAGCGAAAGGGACAGGGGATTGGGGAACACTGAAGCTTTCTTT
TRBJ1-3 . . TRBV19 CASNTRDTGNTIYF TGTGCGTCGAACACCAGGGATACCGGAAACACCATATATTTT
TRBJ1-3 . . TRBV7-9 CASSLDGVWKSGNTIYF TGTGCCAGCAGCTTAGATGGGGTCTGGAAATCTGGAAACACCATATATTTT
TRBJ1-5 . . TRBV3-1 CASSQSGTYSNQPQHF TGTGCCAGCAGCCAATCGGGGACATATAGCAATCAGCCCCAGCATTTT
TRBJ2-1 once . TRBV7-2 CASSLSSQGDNEQFF TGTGCCAGCAGCTTATCCTCTCAGGGAGACAATGAGCAGTTCTTC
TRBJ1-2 . . TRBV28 CASSYGPTNYGYAF TGTGCCAGCAGTTACGGACCCACTAACTATGGCTACGCCTTC
TRBJ2-7 few TRBD1 TRBV7-9 CASSSTDRAYEQYF TGTGCCAGCAGCTCGACGGACAGGGCCTACGAGCAGTACTTC
TRBJ2-1 once TRBD2 TRBV20-1 CSAKGLAGGYNEQFF TGCAGTGCTAAAGGACTAGCGGGGGGATACAATGAGCAGTTCTTC
TRBJ2-5 . . TRBV6-2/TRBV6-3 CASSSMLDHQETQYF TGTGCCAGCAGCTCTATGTTGGACCACCAAGAGACCCAGTACTTC
TRBJ1-3 . . TRBV6-1 CASSEPLRGLSGNTIYF TGTGCCAGCAGTGAGCCTCTCAGGGGATTGTCTGGAAACACCATATATTTT
TRBJ1-3 . . TRBV6-5 CASSYSTGPGNTIYF TGTGCCAGCAGTTACTCGACAGGACCTGGAAACACCATATATTTT
TRBJ2-3 . TRBD2 TRBV19 CASSTRTSGGRTQYF TGTGCCAGTAGTACCCGGACTAGCGGGGGGAGAACGCAGTATTTT
TRBJ1-5 few . TRBV6-1 CASSTGMDNQPQHF TGTGCCAGCAGCACAGGGATGGACAATCAGCCCCAGCATTTT
TRBJ2-7 . . TRBV25-1 CASSPNWQGKGEQYF TGTGCCAGCAGCCCAAACTGGCAGGGAAAGGGGGAGCAGTACTTC
TRBJ2-5 few . TRBV6-5 CASSSSGPWAETQYF TGTGCCAGCAGTTCCAGTGGACCGTGGGCTGAGACCCAGTACTTC
TRBJ1-2 few . TRBV6-1 CASSGTTGAPYGYTF TGTGCCAGCAGCGGCACGACGGGGGCGCCCTATGGCTACACCTTC
TRBJ1-6 . . TRBV19 CASSKQGAFNSPLHF TGTGCCAGTAGTAAGCAGGGTGCCTTTAATTCACCCCTCCACTTT
TRBJ2-7 few TRBD1 TRBV6-1 CASGPPGQGRYEQYF TGTGCCAGCGGACCTCCGGGACAGGGGAGGTACGAGCAGTACTTC
TRBJ1-2 . . TRBV5-4 CASSLPQAINYGYTF TGTGCCAGCAGCTTGCCACAGGCGATTAACTATGGCTACACCTTC
TRBJ2-2 . . TRBV7-2 CASSRAPAGGAYTGELFF TGTGCCAGCAGCCGGGCCCCAGCAGGGGGGGCATACACCGGGGAGCTGTTTTTT
TRBJ2-5 . TRBD1 TRBV18 CASSPGTDQETQYF TGTGCCAGCTCACCCGGGACAGACCAAGAGACCCAGTACTTC
TRBJ2-3 few . TRBV11-3 CASSLVSVGTDTQYF TGTGCCAGCAGCTTAGTTAGCGTGGGGACAGATACGCAGTATTTT
TRBJ2-5 few TRBD1 TRBV5-1 CASSLDGTAQETQYF TGCGCCAGCAGCTTGGACGGGACAGCACAAGAGACCCAGTACTTC
TRBJ1-1 few TRBD1 TRBV20-1 CSARTPGGTEAFF TGCAGTGCTAGGACTCCAGGGGGCACTGAAGCTTTCTTT
TRBJ2-1 . TRBD1 TRBV5-1 CASSLKTGFYNEQFF TGCGCCAGCAGCCTGAAGACAGGGTTCTACAATGAGCAGTTCTTC
TRBJ1-5 medium-sized . TRBV6-2/TRBV6-3 CASSYRGRGLSNQPQHF TGTGCCAGCAGTTACAGGGGCAGGGGCCTAAGCAATCAGCCCCAGCATTTT
TRBJ1-4 . . TRBV19 CASSIREGEKLFF TGTGCCAGTAGTATCAGGGAGGGTGAAAAACTGTTTTTT
TRBJ2-5 few . TRBV5-1 CASSDPQGTGETQYF TGCGCCAGCAGCGACCCTCAGGGGACGGGGGAGACCCAGTACTTC
TRBJ2-1 . . TRBV9 CASSVASPLGNNEQFF TGTGCCAGCAGCGTAGCATCCCCTCTGGGGAACAATGAGCAGTTCTTC
TRBJ1-3 few . TRBV7-9 CASSSPTGDGNTIYF TGTGCCAGCAGCTCCCCGACAGGTGACGGAAACACCATATATTTT
TRBJ1-6 . TRBD1 TRBV19 CASSRDSSYNSPLHF TGTGCCAGTAGTCGGGACAGCTCCTATAATTCACCCCTCCACTTT
TRBJ2-2 . . TRBV24-1 CATSDLLNTGELFF TGTGCCACCAGTGATTTGCTTAACACCGGGGAGCTGTTTTTT
TRBJ2-3 few TRBD2 TRBV11-2 CASSLWPSGGADTQYF TGTGCCAGCAGCTTATGGCCTAGCGGGGGGGCAGATACGCAGTATTTT